The 9 T cell receptor beta chains below all came from one sample that was sequenced in a study of breast tumors, draining lymph nodes, adjacent tissues. Axillary draining lymph nodes of breast cancer patients supplied the node samples. Each CDR3 protein gets one entry after TCRdb re-called the multiplex PCR reads with MiXCR. The sample has under 110,000 distinct CDR3 sequences, about 31% seen once; the top ten hold approximately 5.2%. Input material: axillary lymph node tissue. Receptors originate from a female donor with breast cancer. Some clones in this sample may be carry-over from other donors' samples.

Many counts were recorded for this clonotype. The chain is built from TRBV6-5 and TRBJ2-1, with 8 positions matching TRBD2. CDR1 is MNHEY, CDR2 SVGAGI, per germline. Trimming cost V 0 bases and J 4 bases; bases outside gene matches: 5. This CDR3 spans 16 amino acids. The CDR3 nucleotides read TGTGCCAGCAGTTACTCGAGCGGGGGTGCTTACAATGAGCAGTTCTTC. Encoded protein: CASSYSSGGAYNEQFF.

About this clonotype itself: A much larger clone sits a single nucleotide away, making a read error possible. The genes are TRBV2 and TRBJ1-1, with unresolved D. The CDR3 is made up of 13 amino acids. V lost 3 bases and J lost 1, with 6 bases in between. Germline lookup yields CDR1 SNHLY and CDR2 FYNNEI. CDR3 in amino acids: CASSEGGNTEAFF. In DNA, the CDR3 is TGTGCCAGCAGTGAGGGAGGGAACACTGAAGCTTTCTTT.

The J gene is TRBJ2-7, the V gene TRBV2; TRBD1 might be the D (6 bases). The CDR3 runs to 13 residues. Looked up from germline, CDR1 is SNHLY and CDR2 is FYNNEI. CDR3 residues: CAKGTLSSYEQYF. CDR3 sequence (DNA): TGTGCTAAAGGGACATTGAGCTCCTACGAGCAGTACTTC. Filled out from reference TRBV2 and TRBJ2-7, the complete variable domain reads EPEVTQTPSHQVTQMGQEVILRCVPISNHLYFYWYRQILGQKVEFLVSFYNNEISEKSEIFDDQFSVERPDGSNFTLKIRSTKLEDSAMYFCAKGTLSSYEQYFGPGTRLTVT.

This clonotype was seen repeatedly, ten times or more. This chain joins TRBV25-1 and TRBJ2-1, with a tentative D call TRBD1 (5 bases). The V gene lost 2 bases and the J gene lost 2 bases, with 7 bases spanning the gap. In germline, CDR1 is MGHDK, CDR2 SYGVNS. There are 14 residues in the CDR3. The CDR3 here is CASSEDSTYNEQFF. The CDR3, as DNA: TGTGCCAGCAGTGAAGACAGTACCTACAATGAGCAGTTCTTC.

At least ten counts were recorded for this clonotype. This chain connects TRBV28 to TRBJ1-5; the match to TRBD1 covers 7 bases. The CDR3 sequence is 11 residues long. The V and J ends lost 10 bases and 14 bases, in that order; junction bases with no gene match: 11. The germline gives CDR1 MDHEN, CDR2 SYDVKM. The CDR3 region has the DNA TGTGCCACCTGGGTCACAGGGGTAGAGCATTTT. Translated: CATWVTGVEHF.

In its sample, this clonotype was seen a few times. A much more abundant neighbour one base away suggests this may be a read error. The chain is built from TRBV5-1 and TRBJ1-2; unclear D gene. The CDR3 totals 13 residues. CDR1 and CDR2 (germline): SGHRS, YFSETQ. In DNA form, the CDR3 reads TGCGCCAGCAGCTTGGAGTGGGGAAATGGCTACGCCTTC. Translating gives CASSLEWGNGYAF.

The chain uses TRBV6-4 and TRBJ1-3, with 8 bases that match TRBD1. CDR3 length: 16 residues. Losses at the gene ends were 0 bases for V and 2 bases for J; bases not matched to a gene: 3. Germline values: CDR1 MRHNA, CDR2 SNTAGT. Here the CDR3 reads CASSDSRQGTGNTIYF. The CDR3 coding sequence is TGTGCCAGCAGTGACTCTAGACAGGGGACTGGAAACACCATATATTTT.

The table lists this clonotype with many counts. The gene calls are TRBV29-1 and TRBJ2-3; D uncertain. Germline loops: CDR1 SQVTM, CDR2 ANQGSEA. V lost 4 bases and J 6 bases, leaving 11 bases between the germline ends. There are 12 residues in the CDR3. The CDR3 DNA reads as TGCAGCGTTGGCCTAGTGCCGGATACGCAGTATTTT. Its protein is CSVGLVPDTQYF.

This clonotype was counted ten times or more. This chain links TRBV7-3 with TRBJ2-3, with 7 bases fitting TRBD1. The CDR3 covers 14 residues. Germline V gene data show CDR1 as SGHTA and CDR2 as FQGTGA. The junction had 7 bases not matched to a gene; V was cut back by 4 bases and J by 6 bases. DNA for the CDR3: TGTGCCAGCAGCTCCAACAGGGGAAAGGATACGCAGTATTTT. Translation: CASSSNRGKDTQYF.